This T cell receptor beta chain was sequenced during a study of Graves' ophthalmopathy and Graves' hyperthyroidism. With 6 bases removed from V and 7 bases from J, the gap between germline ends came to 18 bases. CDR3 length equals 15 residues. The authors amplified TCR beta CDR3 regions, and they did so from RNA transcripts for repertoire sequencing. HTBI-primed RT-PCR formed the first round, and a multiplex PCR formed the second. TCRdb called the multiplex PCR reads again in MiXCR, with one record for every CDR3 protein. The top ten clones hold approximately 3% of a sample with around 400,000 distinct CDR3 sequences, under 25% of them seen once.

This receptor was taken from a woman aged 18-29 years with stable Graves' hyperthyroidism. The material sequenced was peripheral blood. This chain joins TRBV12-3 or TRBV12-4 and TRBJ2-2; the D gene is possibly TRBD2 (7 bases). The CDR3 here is CASSPIRGGGGELFF. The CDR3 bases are TGTGCCAGCAGCCCTATAAGGGGGGGCGGCGGGGAGCTGTTTTTT.